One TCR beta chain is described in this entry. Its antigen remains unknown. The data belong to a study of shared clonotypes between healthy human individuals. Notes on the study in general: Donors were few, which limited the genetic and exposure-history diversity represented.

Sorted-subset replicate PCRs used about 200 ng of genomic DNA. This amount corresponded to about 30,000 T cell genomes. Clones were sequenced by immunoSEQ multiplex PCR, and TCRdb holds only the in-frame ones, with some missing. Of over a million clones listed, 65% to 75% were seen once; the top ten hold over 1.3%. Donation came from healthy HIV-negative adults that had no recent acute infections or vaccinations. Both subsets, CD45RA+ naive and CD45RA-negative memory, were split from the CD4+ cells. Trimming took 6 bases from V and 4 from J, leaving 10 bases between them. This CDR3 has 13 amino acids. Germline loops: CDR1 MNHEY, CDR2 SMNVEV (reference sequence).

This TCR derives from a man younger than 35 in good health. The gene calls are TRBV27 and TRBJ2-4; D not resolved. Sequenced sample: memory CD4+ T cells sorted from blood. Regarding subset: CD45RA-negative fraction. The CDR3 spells CASSLSGKNIQYF. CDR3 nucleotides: TGTGCCAGCAGCCTATCCGGAAAAAACATTCAGTACTTC.